The next 8 T cell receptor beta chains were all read from a single sample in a study of blood T cell repertoires in COVID-19. Assay: immunoSEQ multiplex PCR; the TCRdb copy retains only in-frame clones and omits some. The data show some 250,000 clones, just over 85% seen once. The specimen sequenced was PBMCs or T cells enriched from blood (not recorded which). Receptors originate from a man younger than 35 who had recovered from COVID-19.

This rearrangement joins TRBV7-3 to TRBJ2-1, with 7 positions matching TRBD2. V was clipped by 4 bases and J by 9 bases; unmatched bases: 6. The CDR3 totals 13 residues. Germline loops: CDR1 SGHTA, CDR2 FQGTGA. The CDR3 sequence is CASSSGLVSEQFF. CDR3 nucleotide sequence: TGTGCCAGCAGCTCAGGACTAGTCAGTGAGCAGTTCTTC.

The gene calls are TRBV24-1 and TRBJ1-2; the match to TRBD1 covers 11 bases. Germline trimming cut 3 bases from V and 4 bases from J; bases unmatched to any gene: 6. Per the germline V gene, CDR1 is KGHDR and CDR2 is SFDVKD. CDR3 size: 16 residues. The CDR3 spells CATSDTRTGGFYGYTF. For the CDR3, the DNA is TGTGCCACCAGTGATACTAGGACAGGGGGCTTCTATGGCTACACCTTC.

J is TRBJ2-6 and V is TRBV3-1 (or the pseudogene TRBV3-2); 13 bases are shared with TRBD2. The CDR3 covers 18 residues. After removal of 6 bases from V and 0 bases from J, the junction contained 5 bases not matched to a gene. The V gene's germline CDR1 is LGHDT and CDR2 YNNKEL (reference sequence). In DNA, the CDR3 is TGTGCCAGCAGACCTACTAGCGGGGGGGGCTCTGGGGCCAACGTCCTGACTTTC. Translated: CASRPTSGGGSGANVLTF.

This sequence joins TRBV10-3 and TRBJ2-1, with 10 bases lining up with TRBD2. CDR3 size: 15 residues. The germline V gene encodes CDR1 ENHRY and CDR2 SYGVKD. V lost 6 bases to trimming and J lost 2 bases; unmatched junction nucleotides: 4. The CDR3 DNA reads TGTGCCATCAGCAAGCGGGAGGGAGCCTACAATGAGCAGTTCTTC. Translation: CAISKREGAYNEQFF.

This chain connects TRBV12-2 to TRBJ2-1; the tabulated D call, TRBD2, remains unverified against the DNA. TRBV12-2 represents a pseudogene. The CDR3 is made up of 18 amino acids. The CDR3 reads CASRLEAWSSGSRNEQFF. For the CDR3, the DNA is TGTGCAAGTCGCTTAGAGGCATGGTCCAGCGGGAGTAGGAATGAGCAGTTCTTC.

The V call is TRBV7-9, the J call TRBJ1-5; 9 nucleotides line up with TRBD1. This CDR3 has 15 residues. J gave up 7 bases and V 5 bases, and 9 bases lay outside the gene matches. Germline V gives CDR1 SEHNR, CDR2 FQNEAQ (reference sequence). CDR3 sequence (DNA): TGTGCCAGCAGCCCACAGGGGGCGCCGACCCAGCCCCAGCATTTT. Its translation is CASSPQGAPTQPQHF.

The chain combines TRBV27 with TRBJ2-1; 7 bases align to TRBD2. The germline gives CDR1 MNHEY, CDR2 SMNVEV (reference sequence). CDR3 length: 16 residues. The V gene end was trimmed by 2 bases and the J gene end by 0 bases; junction bases not matched to a gene: 4. The CDR3 DNA follows: TGTGCCAGCAGTTTACCCGGGACTACCTCCTACAATGAGCAGTTCTTC. Protein product: CASSLPGTTSYNEQFF.

The V and J genes are TRBV5-8 and TRBJ1-3, with 7 nucleotides matching TRBD1. The CDR3 sequence is 15 residues long. V lost 4 bases, J lost 0 bases, and 4 bases stayed unmatched. CDR1 SGHTS and CDR2 YDEGEE come from the germline V gene. For the CDR3, the DNA is TGTGCCAGCAGCCCGGGACAGTACTCTGGAAACACCATATATTTT. It yields the protein CASSPGQYSGNTIYF.